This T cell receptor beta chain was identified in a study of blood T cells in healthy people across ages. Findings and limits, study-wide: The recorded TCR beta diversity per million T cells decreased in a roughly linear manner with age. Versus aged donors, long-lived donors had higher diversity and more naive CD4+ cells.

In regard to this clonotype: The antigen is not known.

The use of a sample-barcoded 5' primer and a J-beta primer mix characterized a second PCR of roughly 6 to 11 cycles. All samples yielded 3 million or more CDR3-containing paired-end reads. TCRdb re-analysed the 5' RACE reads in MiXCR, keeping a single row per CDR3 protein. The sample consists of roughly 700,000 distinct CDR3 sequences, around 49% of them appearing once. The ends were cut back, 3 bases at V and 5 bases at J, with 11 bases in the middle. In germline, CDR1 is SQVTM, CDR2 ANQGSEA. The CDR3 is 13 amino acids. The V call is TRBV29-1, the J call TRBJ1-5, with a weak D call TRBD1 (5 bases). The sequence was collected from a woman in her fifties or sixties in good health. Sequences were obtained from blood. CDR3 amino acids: CSVDGGADQPQHF. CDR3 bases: TGCAGCGTTGATGGAGGGGCCGATCAGCCCCAGCATTTT.